The 3 T cell receptor beta chains reported below all come from one sample, sequenced in a study of T cell changes during pregnancy in multiple sclerosis. TCRdb's table, derived via immunoSEQ multiplex PCR, lists solely in-frame clones and lacks some. The sample records around 100,000 clones, approximately 90% being singletons. Sequenced material: peripheral blood, taken after pregnancy. Every receptor here comes from a female donor with multiple sclerosis, enrolled in a pregnancy study.

The gene calls are TRBV18 and TRBJ2-1; 8 bases fit TRBD1. V lost 2 bases and J lost 0; bases outside the gene matches: 0. The CDR3 length is 15 residues. Per germline, CDR1 KGHSH and CDR2 LQKENI. The CDR3 region has the DNA TGTGCCAGCTCACCAGGACAGGGCTCCTACAATGAGCAGTTCTTC. Its translation: CASSPGQGSYNEQFF.

The chain uses TRBV19 and TRBJ2-2; the match to TRBD1 covers 7 bases. This CDR3 spans 15 amino acids. V shed 5 bases, J shed 0 bases, and the junction held 3 bases outside the gene matches. From germline, CDR1 is LNHDA and CDR2 SQIVND (reference sequence). The CDR3 bases are TGTGCCAGTAGTCCAACAGGGGCGAACACCGGGGAGCTGTTTTTT. Its protein product is CASSPTGANTGELFF.

The chain has TRBV5-4 and TRBJ2-6; TRBD2 aligns across 13 bases. The CDR3 has 19 residues. Germline V gene lookup returns CDR1 SGHNT and CDR2 YYREEE (reference sequence). Losses at the gene ends were 2 bases for V and 4 bases for J; bases not matched to a gene: 9. CDR3 loop: CASSFYSGTSGAGANVLTF. In nucleotides, the CDR3 is TGTGCCAGCAGCTTCTATTCCGGGACTAGCGGGGCGGGGGCCAACGTCCTGACTTTC.